This record looks at one T cell receptor (beta chain) sequence and its context. Its antigen is still unknown. An assay was performed, and its level was deep. Produced via immunoSEQ multiplex PCR; TCRdb's table is partial and in-frame only. The profile shows hundreds of thousands of clones, around 96% of them singletons. Only CD45RO-negative cells positively selected for CCR7 counted as naive CD8 cells, so terminally differentiated effector memory CD45RA+ cells were excluded. The sample is drawn from a study of shared clonotypes between healthy human individuals. Broader study findings: Tissue TCR repertoires likely differ from these blood-only repertoires.

Sequenced sample: naive CD8+ T cells sorted from blood. This TCR was recovered from a woman aged 25-40 years in good health.

In DNA, the CDR3 is TGTGCCAGCAGTTACGCGGAGAGTGAGCAGTTCTTC. As protein: CASSYAESEQFF. The chain couples TRBV6-6 to TRBJ2-1; D ambiguous. With 2 bases removed from V and 9 bases from J, the gap between germline ends came to 8 bases. Germline V CDR1 and CDR2: MNHNY, SVGAGI (reference sequence). CDR3 length equals 12 residues.